One sample yielded the 4 T cell receptor beta chains listed below, sequenced in a study of T cell responses to AZD1222 COVID-19 vaccine. Sequencing was performed with immunoSEQ multiplex PCR; in TCRdb, only in-frame clones are kept and a portion is missing. The sample shows fewer than 150,000 clones, roughly 86% of them seen only once. The input for sequencing was peripheral blood, taken 28 days after the second AZD1222 dose. The receptor source for this set is an adult who received the AZD1222 COVID-19 vaccine.

In its sample, this clone was seen a few times. The J gene is TRBJ2-5, the V gene TRBV6-5; TRBD2 agrees at 8 bases. V shed 10 bases and J 5 bases; nucleotides not matched to a gene: 9. The CDR3 loop spans 13 amino acids. From germline, CDR1 is MNHEY and CDR2 SVGAGI. CDR3 loop: CATSLTGGETQYF. Written as DNA, the CDR3 is TGTGCCACCTCCCTGACGGGAGGGGAGACCCAGTACTTC.

This clone was seen more than once but under ten times. This chain links TRBV5-1 with TRBJ1-2; maybe TRBD1 (6 bases). V gave up 0 bases and J gave up 4 bases, with 16 bases separating them. CDR1 and CDR2 from the germline V gene are SGHRS and YFSETQ. The CDR3 covers 16 residues. The CDR3 is CASSLVPQGQIYGYTF. Here the CDR3 DNA reads TGCGCCAGCAGCTTGGTCCCACAGGGCCAGATCTATGGCTACACCTTC.

V and J are TRBV3-1 (or the pseudogene TRBV3-2) and TRBJ1-6; the D is unclear. Germline V gives CDR1 LGHDT, CDR2 YNNKEL (reference sequence). CDR3 length: 13 amino acids. V lost 4 bases to trimming and J lost 8 bases, with 9 bases between them. CDR3 amino acids: CASSRSRDSPLHF. DNA of the CDR3: TGTGCCAGCAGCCGGAGCAGAGATTCACCCCTCCACTTT.

The chain uses TRBV7-8 and TRBJ2-7, with D tentatively TRBD2 (5 bases). This CDR3 has 16 amino acids. Germline V gene data show CDR1 as SGHVS and CDR2 as FQNEAQ. V lost 1 base, J lost 5 bases, and 18 bases lay in between. CDR3 in DNA: TGTGCCAGCAGCTTAGAGAGGGCAGGTGGGCCCCACGAGCAGTACTTC. Its translation is CASSLERAGGPHEQYF.